The rows below give T cell receptor beta chains drawn from one sample of a study of shared clonotypes between healthy human individuals. TCRdb's copy holds only in-frame clones and misses some; the assay was immunoSEQ multiplex PCR. This table holds about 2.4 million clones, 80% to 95% found once. Sequenced input: naive CD4+ T cells from PBMCs. Every receptor here comes from a man aged 18 to 30 in good health. Some clones in this sample may be carry-over from other donors' samples. The CDR3 runs from the conserved cysteine through the conserved F or W. The order of the fields is J gene, D gene, clone size, V gene, CDR3 DNA, CDR3 protein. A D gene is named only where the DNA matches it firmly. A row's size may be missing; if present it is once, few, many or a size class.

>TRBJ2-7|.|.|TRBV28
TGTGCCAGCAGTCCTCCCCGGACTACCTACGAGCAGTACTTC
CASSPPRTTYEQYF
>TRBJ2-1|TRBD2|.|TRBV4-2
TGTGCCAGCAGCCAAGAGTCGGCGGGAGGAAGATACAATGAGCAGTTCTTC
CASSQESAGGRYNEQFF
>TRBJ2-3|TRBD2|.|TRBV11-3
TGTGCTAGCAGCTTTCGACTAGCGGGGAGCACAGATACGCAGTATTTT
CASSFRLAGSTDTQYF
>TRBJ2-1|TRBD2|.|TRBV11-2
TGTGCCAGCAGCTTAAATCCGGGAGGGTCCTACAATGAGCAGTTCTTC
CASSLNPGGSYNEQFF
>TRBJ1-3|.|few|TRBV5-6
TGTGCCAGCAGCGCTTCCGGAAACACCATATATTTT
CASSASGNTIYF
>TRBJ1-3|TRBD1|.|TRBV28
TGTGCCAGCAGTTCACTCCGGGACAGGGGATCGGGCTCTGGAAACACCATATATTTT
CASSSLRDRGSGSGNTIYF
>TRBJ2-1|TRBD2|.|TRBV19
TGTGCCAGTAGTATAACCGGGAGGCCACCTGAGCAGTTCTTC
CASSITGRPPEQFF
>TRBJ2-1|TRBD2|once|TRBV2
TGTGCCAGCAGGAGGGGACTAGTTGATGAGCAGTTCTTC
CASRRGLVDEQFF
>TRBJ2-7|.|.|TRBV7-2
TGTGCCAGCAGCCCCACCTTGGCGTCCTACGAGCAGTACTTC
CASSPTLASYEQYF
>TRBJ2-5|TRBD1|.|TRBV7-3
TGTGCCAGCAGCTTGGCCGGGACAGGGGAGACCCAGTACTTC
CASSLAGTGETQYF
>TRBJ2-2|.|.|TRBV7-3
TGTGCCAGCAGCTTACTGGGTGCCGTTAACACCGGGGAGCTGTTTTTT
CASSLLGAVNTGELFF
>TRBJ1-3|.|.|TRBV30
TGTGCCTGCCAGAGGTCCCTCTCTGGAAACACCATATATTTT
CACQRSLSGNTIYF
>TRBJ2-7|.|.|TRBV28
TGTGCCAGCAGTTTAGGGGGGGCCTTTGTTCGCGAGCAGTACTTC
CASSLGGAFVREQYF
>TRBJ2-3|TRBD2|.|TRBV7-2
TGTGCCAGCAGCATGGGACTAGCGGCAGATACGCAGTATTTT
CASSMGLAADTQYF
>TRBJ2-3|.|.|TRBV6-5
TGTGCCAGCACCCTCGACGGAACAGATACGCAGTATTTT
CASTLDGTDTQYF
>TRBJ1-1|.|.|TRBV6-1
TGTGCCAGCAGTGATCGTGGATACACTGAAGCTTTCTTT
CASSDRGYTEAFF
>TRBJ2-7|.|.|TRBV15
TGTGCCACCAGCAGAGATCTCTGGGGAAGCGATACCTACGAGCAGTACTTC
CATSRDLWGSDTYEQYF
>TRBJ1-1|.|.|TRBV19
TGTGCCAGTAGTATTCGAGACAGATATGAAGCTTTCTTT
CASSIRDRYEAFF